The 32 T cell receptor beta chains below all came from one sample that was sequenced in a study of beta chain features in type 1 diabetes. Antigens of these TCRs are unknown. Study-wide findings and caveats: Type 1 diabetes patients had moderately but significantly shorter TCRB CDR3s in all four CD4+ subsets.

Reverse transcribing all isolated RNA meant expressed TCRB transcripts were sequenced. The protocol was immunoSEQ multiplex PCR, while the TCRdb copy is restricted to in-frame clones and leaves out a portion. The table includes approximately 150,000 clones, less than 15% detected once. The specimen sequenced was central memory CD4+ T cells from blood. These receptors originate from a man between 18 and 29 years old with type 1 diabetes.

The J gene is TRBJ2-3, the V gene TRBV5-1, with D tentatively TRBD2 (5 bases). V lost 3 bases, J lost 3 bases, and 14 bases lay in between. Germline loops: CDR1 SGHRS, CDR2 YFSETQ. CDR3 length: 15 residues. This CDR3 reads CASSSPVGATDTQYF. Written as DNA, the CDR3 is TGCGCCAGCAGCTCCCCTGTGGGAGCGACAGATACGCAGTATTTT.

The chain carries TRBV30 and TRBJ2-2; tentatively, D is TRBD1 (6 bases). The germline gives CDR1 GTSNPN, CDR2 SVGIG (reference sequence). This CDR3 contains 14 residues. V was trimmed by 7 bases and J by 5 bases, leaving 17 bases between them. CDR3 bases: TGTGCCTCACAGGGATATCTGGGGACCGGGGAGCTGTTTTTT. Its protein product is CASQGYLGTGELFF.

Remarks on this clone: It may be a read error: a sequence one base away is much more abundant. The chain carries TRBV11-2 and TRBJ2-5, with D perhaps TRBD1 or TRBD2 (7 bases each). Germline loops: CDR1 SGHAT, CDR2 FQNNGV. The CDR3 has 13 residues. Trimming stripped 5 bases from V and 3 bases from J, with 10 bases between. The CDR3 spells CASSSGTEETQYF. The CDR3 nucleotides are TGTGCCAGCAGCAGCGGGACAGAAGAGACCCAGTACTTC.

This clone appeared a few times. V and J are TRBV11-2 and TRBJ2-7; possible D gene TRBD2, 6 bases. Germline CDR1 SGHAT, CDR2 FQNNGV. Trimming pared 1 base from V and 2 bases from J, leaving 12 bases between. The length of the CDR3 is 15 residues. The CDR3 DNA reads as TGTGCCAGCAGCTTAGGTGCGGGACCTACCTACGAGCAGTACTTC. It specifies CASSLGAGPTYEQYF.

The rearrangement joins TRBV6-1 to TRBJ2-7; D is perhaps TRBD2 (6 bases). Deletions cut 2 bases from V and 1 base from J, with 12 bases between. This CDR3 is 15 amino acids long. Germline V gene lookup returns CDR1 MNHNS and CDR2 SASEGT. The CDR3 DNA follows: TGTGCCAGCAGTGAATATCAGGGACTTTCCTACGAGCAGTACTTC. It is translated as CASSEYQGLSYEQYF.

This clone was found many times. The chain has TRBV15 and TRBJ1-1; TRBD1 is a possible D gene (6 bases). Trimming removed 2 bases at V and 5 bases at J, with 9 bases between. This CDR3 comprises 13 residues. Germline loops: CDR1 LNHNV, CDR2 YYDKDF (reference sequence). CDR3 sequence reads: CATSRSTGTEAFF. The CDR3 nucleotides read TGTGCCACCAGCAGATCCACAGGGACTGAAGCTTTCTTT. Full variable domain (missing parts from reference TRBV15 and TRBJ1-1): DAMVIQNPRYQVTQFGKPVTLSCSQTLNHNVMYWYQQKSSQAPKLLFHYYDKDFNNEADTPDNFQSRRPNTSFCFLDIRSPGLGDTAMYLCATSRSTGTEAFFGQGTRLTVV.

This chain joins TRBV29-1 and TRBJ2-7, with TRBD1 identical over 10 bases. Germline lookup yields CDR1 SQVTM and CDR2 ANQGSEA. Unmatched junction bases numbered 7, after V lost 7 bases and J lost 4 bases. The CDR3 loop spans 13 amino acids. CDR3 sequence (DNA): TGCAGCGCTGAGGGACAGGGGAGTTACGAGCAGTACTTC. Amino acids: CSAEGQGSYEQYF.

The chain uses TRBV25-1 and TRBJ2-1; maybe TRBD2 (5 bases). The germline V gene encodes CDR1 MGHDK and CDR2 SYGVNS. This CDR3 spans 17 amino acids. V gave up 1 base and J gave up 0 bases, with 13 bases separating them. The CDR3 DNA reads TGTGCCAGCAGTGAATTCGAGGGTAGCCCCTCCTACAATGAGCAGTTCTTC. Protein product: CASSEFEGSPSYNEQFF.

The chain uses TRBV9 and TRBJ1-2; 8 nucleotides line up with TRBD1. Germline V gene lookup returns CDR1 SGDLS and CDR2 YYNGEE. The CDR3 runs 16 residues. Trimming removed 0 bases from V and 4 bases from J; junction bases left unmatched: 8. The CDR3, as DNA: TGTGCCAGCAGCGTAGGGGACAGGCCCCTTTCCTATGGCTACACCTTC. Its translation: CASSVGDRPLSYGYTF.

The chain has TRBV7-8 and TRBJ1-1, with D hard to call. Per germline, CDR1 SGHVS and CDR2 FQNEAQ. The CDR3 extends over 16 amino acids. Deletions cut 1 base from V and 7 bases from J, with 19 bases between. CDR3 nucleotide sequence: TGTGCCAGCAGCTTAGTTCCGGGTTCGTCGGGAGGTGAAGCTTTCTTT. Protein: CASSLVPGSSGGEAFF.

This clone turned up a few times. The V and J genes are TRBV29-1 and TRBJ2-3, with 7 positions matching TRBD2. CDR3 length: 15 residues. Germline CDR1 is SQVTM and CDR2 is ANQGSEA. V dropped 4 bases and J dropped 5; count of bases not matched to a gene: 12. The DNA for the CDR3 is TGCAGCGTTGTTTGGTGGCGGGGAGGGTTAGATACGCAGTATTTT. It encodes CSVVWWRGGLDTQYF.

The sample holds a few counts of this clone. This CDR3 is CAWTGSGDKSYF. Here the CDR3 DNA reads TGTGCCTGGACCGGGAGCGGGGACAAAAGCTACTTC. This chain connects TRBV30 to TRBJ2-5; D might be TRBD2 (7 bases). V was clipped by 4 bases and J by 14 bases, with 20 bases between them. Germline V gives CDR1 GTSNPN, CDR2 SVGIG (reference sequence). CDR3 size: 12 residues.

This clone came up a few times. The chain joins TRBV5-1 to TRBJ2-3; 10 bases are shared with TRBD1. After removal of 0 bases from V and 5 bases from J, the junction contained 6 bases not matched to a gene. The CDR3 spans 16 residues. Germline values: CDR1 SGHRS, CDR2 YFSETQ. CDR3 in DNA: TGCGCCAGCAGCTTGGTGGGGACAGGGGAACAAGATACGCAGTATTTT. Its protein is CASSLVGTGEQDTQYF. Looking up the rest from reference TRBV5-1 and TRBJ2-3 gives the full variable domain: KAGVTQTPRYLIKTRGQQVTLSCSPISGHRSVSWYQQTPGQGLQFLFEYFSETQRNKGNFPGRFSGRQFSNSRSEMNVSTLELGDSALYLCASSLVGTGEQDTQYFGPGTRLTVL.

The chain links TRBV27 to TRBJ2-7, with D tentatively TRBD2 (8 bases). The V gene's germline CDR1 is MNHEY and CDR2 SMNVEV (reference sequence). The CDR3 has 16 amino acids. V shed 5 bases and J shed 3 bases, with 20 bases lying between them. As DNA, the CDR3 is TGTGCCAGCAGTACCTCGGGAGGGGGCGTCGGCTACGAGCAGTACTTC. It is translated as CASSTSGGGVGYEQYF.

This clone appeared many times. The chain recombines TRBV18 with TRBJ1-1, with D hard to call. The length of the CDR3 is 15 residues. Deletions cut 2 bases from V and 0 bases from J, with 10 bases between. Looked up from germline, CDR1 is KGHSH and CDR2 is LQKENI. The chain's CDR3 is CASSPYRDLNTEAFF. CDR3 in DNA: TGTGCCAGCTCACCATACAGAGACTTGAACACTGAAGCTTTCTTT. Together with reference TRBV18 and TRBJ1-1, the CDR3 gives the full variable domain: NAGVMQNPRHLVRRRGQEARLRCSPMKGHSHVYWYRQLPEEGLKFMVYLQKENIIDESGMPKERFSAEFPKEGPSILRIQQVVRGDSAAYFCASSPYRDLNTEAFFGQGTRLTVV.

This clone was seen ten or more times. The chain recombines TRBV5-4 with TRBJ2-2; D call uncertain. CDR3 length: 16 residues. Between the trimmed V and J ends, which lost 0 bases and 1 base, there was a span of 10 bases. The germline V gene encodes CDR1 SGHNT and CDR2 YYREEE (reference sequence). CDR3 nucleotides: TGTGCCAGCAGCTTGGATAGCAACCTGAACACCGGGGAGCTGTTTTTT. It encodes CASSLDSNLNTGELFF.

The genes are TRBV5-4 and TRBJ2-7, with D perhaps matching TRBD1 (5 bases). CDR1 and CDR2 (germline): SGHNT, YYREEE (reference sequence). V dropped 4 bases and J dropped 6 bases, with 8 bases sitting between them. This CDR3 comprises 11 residues. The CDR3 DNA reads TGTGCCAGCAGCAGAAGGGGCGAGCAGTACTTC. Residues: CASSRRGEQYF.

The V gene is TRBV30, the J gene TRBJ1-1; D is unresolved. Germline-derived CDR1 and CDR2 are GTSNPN and SVGIG (reference sequence). Trimming removed 4 bases at V and 11 bases at J, with 14 bases between. The CDR3 spans 11 residues. The CDR3 DNA follows: TGTGCCTGGACCACCCTCTTGGGTGCTTTCTTT. Amino acids: CAWTTLLGAFF.

This clone was seen ten or more times. The chain employs TRBV30 and TRBJ2-7; D might be TRBD1 or TRBD2, each matching 5 bases. Trimming took 3 bases from V and 0 from J, leaving 9 bases between them. CDR1 is GTSNPN and CDR2 is SVGIG in the germline V gene (reference sequence). The CDR3 sequence is 13 residues long. CDR3 in amino acids: CAWRDSGSYEQYF. DNA of the CDR3: TGTGCCTGGAGAGACAGCGGCTCCTACGAGCAGTACTTC. The full variable domain, its missing parts supplied by reference TRBV30 and TRBJ2-7, is SQTIHQWPATLVQPVGSPLSLECTVEGTSNPNLYWYRQAAGRGLQLLFYSVGIGQISSEVPQNLSASRPQDRQFILSSKKLLLSDSGFYLCAWRDSGSYEQYFGPGTRLTVT.

This clone occurred a few times. The CDR3: CAISETDAYEQYF. The DNA of the CDR3 is TGTGCCATCAGTGAGACCGACGCCTACGAGCAGTACTTC. The J gene is TRBJ2-7, the V gene TRBV10-3; D gene unclear. CDR3 size: 13 residues. V shed 2 bases and J shed 2 bases, with 7 bases lying between them. The germline V gene has CDR1 ENHRY and CDR2 SYGVKD.

This clone was picked up many times. The V gene is TRBV6-5, the J gene TRBJ2-5; maybe TRBD1 (6 bases). The germline V and J ends were trimmed by 5 bases and 3 bases, with 10 bases remaining between them. Looked up from germline, CDR1 is MNHEY and CDR2 is SVGAGI. This CDR3 has 13 amino acids. CDR3 nucleotide sequence: TGTGCCAGCAGTCTTAACAGGGAAGAGACCCAGTACTTC. Protein: CASSLNREETQYF.

This clone was seen repeatedly, ten times or more. J is TRBJ2-5 and V is TRBV15; TRBD1 agrees at 8 bases. The CDR3 spans 15 residues. Germline loops: CDR1 LNHNV, CDR2 YYDKDF (reference sequence). V was pared by 0 bases and J by 1 base, with 1 base of the junction left unmatched. In nucleotides, the CDR3 is TGTGCCACCAGCAGAGAGGACAGGGTCCAAGAGACCCAGTACTTC. Encoded protein: CATSREDRVQETQYF.

This clone was counted between two and nine times. The chain uses TRBV19 and TRBJ2-1, with 7 bases aligning to TRBD1. The trim removed 3 bases at V and 3 bases at J, leaving 5 bases unmatched. This CDR3 region has 15 residues. Germline loops: CDR1 LNHDA, CDR2 SQIVND (reference sequence). The CDR3 sequence is CASSILTGNYNEQFF. The DNA of the CDR3 is TGTGCCAGTAGTATCTTGACAGGGAACTACAATGAGCAGTTCTTC.

This clone appeared a few times. V and J are TRBV5-4 and TRBJ2-1, with D unclear. V was cut by 0 bases and J by 0 bases, with 13 bases left in between. CDR3 length equals 17 residues. Germline lookup yields CDR1 SGHNT and CDR2 YYREEE (reference sequence). The CDR3 is CASSLASRRSSYNEQFF. The DNA for the CDR3 is TGTGCCAGCAGCTTGGCCTCGCGAAGGAGCTCCTACAATGAGCAGTTCTTC.

The rearrangement uses TRBV18 and TRBJ1-1, with D perhaps matching TRBD1 (6 bases). Per germline, CDR1 KGHSH and CDR2 LQKENI. This CDR3 has 14 residues. Deletions cut 1 base from V and 2 bases from J, with 8 bases between. The CDR3 DNA follows: TGTGCCAGCTCACCACGGACAGACAACACTGAAGCTTTCTTT. Its protein is CASSPRTDNTEAFF. The whole variable domain, filled in from reference TRBV18 and TRBJ1-1, reads NAGVMQNPRHLVRRRGQEARLRCSPMKGHSHVYWYRQLPEEGLKFMVYLQKENIIDESGMPKERFSAEFPKEGPSILRIQQVVRGDSAAYFCASSPRTDNTEAFFGQGTRLTVV.

This chain joins TRBV7-7 and TRBJ2-5; either TRBD1 or TRBD2 may supply D (5 bases each). CDR3 length: 17 amino acids. Trimming pared 2 bases from V and 7 bases from J, leaving 23 bases between. In germline, CDR1 is SSHAT, CDR2 FNYEAQ (reference sequence). DNA of the CDR3: TGTGCCAGCAGCTTACTGTCGGAGGACACCCCCGGTGGGACCCAGTACTTC. The encoded protein is CASSLLSEDTPGGTQYF.

The chain recombines TRBV11-3 with TRBJ1-2; the match to TRBD1 covers 10 bases. The CDR3 spans 15 residues. CDR1 and CDR2 from the germline V gene are SGHNT and YENEEA. The J segment lost 4 bases and the V segment lost 5 bases, leaving 7 bases of the junction unmatched. DNA of the CDR3: TGTGCCAGCAGCAAGGGACAGGGGAGTATCTATGGCTACACCTTC. This codes for CASSKGQGSIYGYTF. Variable domain in full (rest from reference TRBV11-3 and TRBJ1-2): EAGVVQSPRYKIIEKKQPVAFWCNPISGHNTLYWYLQNLGQGPELLIRYENEEAVDDSQLPKDRFSAERLKGVDSTLKIQPAELGDSAVYLCASSKGQGSIYGYTFGSGTRLTVV.

This clone has just a few counts. The chain joins TRBV5-6 to TRBJ2-7, with D perhaps given as TRBD1 or TRBD2 (6 bases each). The CDR3 length is 16 residues. Germline V CDR1 and CDR2: SGHDT, YYEEEE. V was cut by 3 bases and J by 1 base, with 17 bases left in between. The CDR3 DNA reads TGTGCCAGCAGCTGGAAGAGGGGGGCTACGTCCTACGAGCAGTACTTC. Amino acids: CASSWKRGATSYEQYF.

This clone has more than one count but fewer than ten. The chain is built from TRBV7-8 and TRBJ2-7; D may correspond to TRBD1 or TRBD2 (5 bases each). The CDR3 runs to 15 residues. Trimming took 5 bases from V and 9 from J, leaving 23 bases between them. Germline-derived CDR1 and CDR2 are SGHVS and FQNEAQ. In DNA, the CDR3 is TGTGCCAGCAGCGCCCGGGACCAAGGCCTCCCACGGCAGTACTTC. It specifies CASSARDQGLPRQYF.

The V call is TRBV7-2, the J call TRBJ2-1, with a weak D call TRBD2 (6 bases). Germline V gene sequence: CDR1 SGHTA, CDR2 FQGNSA. V was pared by 5 bases and J by 2 bases, with 13 bases between. The CDR3 consists of 15 residues. CDR3 residues: CASSPLTGAYNEQFF. CDR3 nucleotides: TGTGCCAGCAGCCCCCTGACGGGGGCCTACAATGAGCAGTTCTTC.

The table lists this clone with many counts. Other nucleotide sequences in the sample specify the same CDR3. V and J are TRBV4-1 and TRBJ1-1; TRBD1 is a possible D gene (5 bases). This CDR3 has 14 amino acids. Deletions cut 3 bases from V and 1 base from J, with 9 bases between. CDR1 is MGHRA, CDR2 YSYEKL, per germline. This CDR3 is CASSHRDRNTEAFF. The CDR3 DNA reads TGCGCCAGCAGCCACCGAGACAGGAACACTGAAGCTTTCTTT.

At least ten counts were recorded for this clone. The chain combines TRBV28 with TRBJ2-7; possibly TRBD1 for D (5 bases). The CDR3 has 14 residues. Per the germline V gene, CDR1 is MDHEN and CDR2 is SYDVKM. Trimming pared 3 bases from V and 6 bases from J, leaving 15 bases between. The CDR3 region is CASSLGQHYPEQYF. DNA of the CDR3: TGTGCCAGCAGTTTGGGGCAGCACTATCCCGAGCAGTACTTC. The variable domain in full, completed from reference TRBV28 and TRBJ2-7, reads DVKVTQSSRYLVKRTGEKVFLECVQDMDHENMFWYRQDPGLGLRLIYFSYDVKMKEKGDIPEGYSVSREKKERFSLILESASTNQTSMYLCASSLGQHYPEQYFGPGTRLTVT.